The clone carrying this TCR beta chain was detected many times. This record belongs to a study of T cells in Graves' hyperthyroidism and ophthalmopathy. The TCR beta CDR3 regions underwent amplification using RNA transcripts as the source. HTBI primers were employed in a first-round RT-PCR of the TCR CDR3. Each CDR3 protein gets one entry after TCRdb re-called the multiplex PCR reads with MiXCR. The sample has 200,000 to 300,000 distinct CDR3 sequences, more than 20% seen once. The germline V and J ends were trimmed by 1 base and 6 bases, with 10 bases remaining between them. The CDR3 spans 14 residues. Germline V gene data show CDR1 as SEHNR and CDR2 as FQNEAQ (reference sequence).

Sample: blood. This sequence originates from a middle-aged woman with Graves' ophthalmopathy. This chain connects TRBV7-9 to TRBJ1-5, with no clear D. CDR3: CASSLVGETQPQHF. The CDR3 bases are TGTGCCAGCAGCTTAGTCGGGGAGACTCAGCCCCAGCATTTT.